The rows below give T cell receptor beta chains drawn from one sample of a study of CXCR3-negative and CXCR3-positive naive CD8 T cells. TCRdb re-called the 5' RACE reads; one entry per CDR3 protein, DNA not given. This repertoire includes roughly 89,000 distinct CDR3 sequences. Sequenced sample: naive CXCR3- CD8+ T cells from blood. The receptor set was obtained from a human donor in good health. Some clones in this sample may be carry-over from other donors' samples. Each CDR3 is given with its conserved first and last residue. Fields, in order: V gene, J gene, CDR3 protein.

v_call: TRBV7-2
j_call: TRBJ2-7
cdr3_aa: CASSPRRGGEYEQYF

v_call: TRBV11-2
j_call: TRBJ2-7
cdr3_aa: CASSLDSRQGDYEQYF

v_call: TRBV12-3/TRBV12-4
j_call: TRBJ1-5
cdr3_aa: CASSLGTNQPQHF

v_call: TRBV5-1
j_call: TRBJ1-2
cdr3_aa: CASSLSPGQARYGYTF

v_call: TRBV2
j_call: TRBJ2-3
cdr3_aa: CASGERRPSTDTQYF

v_call: TRBV4-3
j_call: TRBJ2-7
cdr3_aa: CASSQDGSSYEQYF

v_call: TRBV19
j_call: TRBJ2-4
cdr3_aa: CASSIDRAVGAKNIQYF

v_call: TRBV12-3/TRBV12-4
j_call: TRBJ2-5
cdr3_aa: CASSLVSARGGQETQYF

v_call: TRBV13
j_call: TRBJ2-7
cdr3_aa: CASSLASGANYEQYF

v_call: TRBV20-1
j_call: TRBJ2-1
cdr3_aa: CSAGAYNEQFF

v_call: TRBV12-3/TRBV12-4
j_call: TRBJ2-7
cdr3_aa: CASRYSGRVSYEQYF

v_call: TRBV15
j_call: TRBJ1-4
cdr3_aa: CATSALREKLFF

v_call: TRBV9
j_call: TRBJ2-1
cdr3_aa: CASSPWGQGGGNEQFF

v_call: TRBV5-1
j_call: TRBJ2-7
cdr3_aa: CASSLGPAGGFYEQYF

v_call: TRBV2
j_call: TRBJ2-1
cdr3_aa: CASSHNPLAGEYNEQFF

v_call: TRBV28
j_call: TRBJ2-3
cdr3_aa: CASSWLAGRTDTQYF

v_call: TRBV21-1
j_call: TRBJ2-7
cdr3_aa: CASSQLAGETYEQYF

v_call: TRBV29-1
j_call: TRBJ2-7
cdr3_aa: CSVGFFGTAYEQYF

v_call: TRBV4-3
j_call: TRBJ2-7
cdr3_aa: CASSQDYTGGTYEQYF